This TCR beta chain was identified during a study of blood T cell repertoires in COVID-19. Study context: The study drew acute and convalescent COVID-19 samples from the United States, Italy and Spain. Sources were T cells, B-cell-depleted T cells, or PBMCs; the material itself was cDNA or gDNA.

This clone appeared a few times. Data came from immunoSEQ multiplex PCR; TCRdb stores just in-frame clones and leaves some out. The sample holds over 200,000 clones; approximately 90% are singletons and the top ten take just over 0.7%. With V trimmed by 6 bases and J by 0 bases, 11 bases remained unmatched. CDR1 is PRHDT and CDR2 is FYEKMQ in the germline V gene (reference sequence). This CDR3 contains 17 residues. The sequence was obtained from a man aged 35-49 years with acute or convalescent COVID-19. The sequenced material came from peripheral blood. The chain carries TRBV13 and TRBJ1-5; TRBD1 matches at 7 bases. The CDR3 loop is CASSYRQGRGSNQPQHF. CDR3 nucleotide sequence: TGTGCCAGCAGTTACCGACAGGGCCGGGGTAGCAATCAGCCCCAGCATTTT.